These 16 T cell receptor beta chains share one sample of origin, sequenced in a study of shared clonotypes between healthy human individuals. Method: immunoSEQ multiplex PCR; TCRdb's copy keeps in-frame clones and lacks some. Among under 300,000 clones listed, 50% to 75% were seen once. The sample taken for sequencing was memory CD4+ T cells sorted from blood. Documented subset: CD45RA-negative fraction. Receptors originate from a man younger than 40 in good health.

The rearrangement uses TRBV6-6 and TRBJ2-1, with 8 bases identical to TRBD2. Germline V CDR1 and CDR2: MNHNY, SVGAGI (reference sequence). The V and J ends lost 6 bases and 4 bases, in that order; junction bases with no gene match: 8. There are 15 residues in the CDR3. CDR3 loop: CASSPGIAGYNEQFF. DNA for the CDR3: TGTGCCAGCAGCCCCGGGATAGCGGGGTACAATGAGCAGTTCTTC.

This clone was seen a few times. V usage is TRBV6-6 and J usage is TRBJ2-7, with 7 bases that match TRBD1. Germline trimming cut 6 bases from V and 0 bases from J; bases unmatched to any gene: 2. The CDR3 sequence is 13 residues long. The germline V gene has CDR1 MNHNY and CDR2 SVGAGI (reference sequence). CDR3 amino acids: CASRRDSSYEQYF. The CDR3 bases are TGTGCCAGCAGGAGGGACAGCTCCTACGAGCAGTACTTC.

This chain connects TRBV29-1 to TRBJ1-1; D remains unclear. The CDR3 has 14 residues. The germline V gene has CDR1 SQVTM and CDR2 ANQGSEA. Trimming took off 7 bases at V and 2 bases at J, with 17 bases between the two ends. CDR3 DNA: TGCAGCGCGGGTTTAGGAAGTTTTAACACTGAAGCTTTCTTT. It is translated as CSAGLGSFNTEAFF.

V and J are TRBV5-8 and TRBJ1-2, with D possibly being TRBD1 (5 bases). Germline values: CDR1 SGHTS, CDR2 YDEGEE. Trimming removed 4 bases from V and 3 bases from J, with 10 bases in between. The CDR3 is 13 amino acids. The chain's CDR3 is CASSLGPDYGYTF. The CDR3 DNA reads TGTGCCAGCAGCCTGGGACCGGACTATGGCTACACCTTC.

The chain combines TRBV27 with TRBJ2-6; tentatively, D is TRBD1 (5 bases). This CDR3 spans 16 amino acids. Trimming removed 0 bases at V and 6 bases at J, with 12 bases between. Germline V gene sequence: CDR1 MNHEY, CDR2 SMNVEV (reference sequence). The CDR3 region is CASSLSQGVEANVLTF. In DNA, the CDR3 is TGTGCCAGCAGTTTATCCCAGGGCGTAGAGGCCAACGTCCTGACTTTC.

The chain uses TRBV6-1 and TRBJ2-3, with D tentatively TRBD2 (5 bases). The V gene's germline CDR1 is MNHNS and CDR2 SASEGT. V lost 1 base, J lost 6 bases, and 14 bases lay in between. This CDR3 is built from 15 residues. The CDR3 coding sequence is TGTGCCAGCAGTGAAGTCTGGGGAGTGCCGGATACGCAGTATTTT. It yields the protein CASSEVWGVPDTQYF.

DNA for the CDR3: TGTGCCAGCAGCTTACAGGGATCAGATACGCAGTATTTT. Its protein is CASSLQGSDTQYF. The V and J genes are TRBV11-2 and TRBJ2-3, with D possibly being TRBD1 (5 bases). This CDR3 has 13 residues. Trimming pared 2 bases from V and 4 bases from J, leaving 7 bases between. Germline values: CDR1 SGHAT, CDR2 FQNNGV.

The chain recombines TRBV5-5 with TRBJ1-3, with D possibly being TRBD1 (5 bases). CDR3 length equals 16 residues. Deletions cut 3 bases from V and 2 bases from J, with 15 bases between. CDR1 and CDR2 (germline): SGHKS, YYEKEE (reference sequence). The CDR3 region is CASSSGRPRAGNTIYF. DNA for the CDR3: TGTGCCAGCAGCTCGGGACGGCCGAGGGCTGGAAACACCATATATTTT.

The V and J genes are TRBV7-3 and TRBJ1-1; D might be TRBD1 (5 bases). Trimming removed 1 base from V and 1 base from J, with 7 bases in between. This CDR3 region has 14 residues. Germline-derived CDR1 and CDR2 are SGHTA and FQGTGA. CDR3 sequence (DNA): TGTGCCAGCAGCTTAAGGGGGACGAACACTGAAGCTTTCTTT. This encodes CASSLRGTNTEAFF.

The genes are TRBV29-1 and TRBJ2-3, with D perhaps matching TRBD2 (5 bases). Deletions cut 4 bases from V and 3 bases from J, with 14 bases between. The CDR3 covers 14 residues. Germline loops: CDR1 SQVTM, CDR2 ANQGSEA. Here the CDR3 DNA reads TGCAGCGTTGGATCCCGGGATTGGACAGATACGCAGTATTTT. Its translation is CSVGSRDWTDTQYF.

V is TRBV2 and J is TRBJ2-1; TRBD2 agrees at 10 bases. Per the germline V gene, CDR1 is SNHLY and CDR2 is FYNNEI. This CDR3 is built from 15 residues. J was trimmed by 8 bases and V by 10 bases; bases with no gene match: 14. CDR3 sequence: CATGRGTSAEDEQFF. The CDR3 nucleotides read TGTGCCACCGGTCGAGGGACTAGCGCTGAGGATGAGCAGTTCTTC. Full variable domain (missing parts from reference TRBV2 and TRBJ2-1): EPEVTQTPSHQVTQMGQEVILRCVPISNHLYFYWYRQILGQKVEFLVSFYNNEISEKSEIFDDQFSVERPDGSNFTLKIRSTKLEDSAMYFCATGRGTSAEDEQFFGPGTRLTVL.

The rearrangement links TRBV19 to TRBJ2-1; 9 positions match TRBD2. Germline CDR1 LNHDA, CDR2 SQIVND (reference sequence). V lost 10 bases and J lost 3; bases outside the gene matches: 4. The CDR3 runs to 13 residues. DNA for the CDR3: TGTGCCACCGCTAGCGGGAACTACAATGAGCAGTTCTTC. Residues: CATASGNYNEQFF. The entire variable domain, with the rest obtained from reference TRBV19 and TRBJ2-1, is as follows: DGGITQSPKYLFRKEGQNVTLSCEQNLNHDAMYWYRQDPGQGLRLIYYSQIVNDFQKGDIAEGYSVSREKKESFPLTVTSAQKNPTAFYLCATASGNYNEQFFGPGTRLTVL.

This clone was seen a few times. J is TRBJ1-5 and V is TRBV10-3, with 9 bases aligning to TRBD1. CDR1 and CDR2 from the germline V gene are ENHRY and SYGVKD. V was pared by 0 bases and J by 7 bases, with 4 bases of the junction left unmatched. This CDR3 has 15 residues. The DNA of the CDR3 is TGTGCCATCAGTGAGTCACAGGGGGCGGGGCAGCCCCAGCATTTT. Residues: CAISESQGAGQPQHF.

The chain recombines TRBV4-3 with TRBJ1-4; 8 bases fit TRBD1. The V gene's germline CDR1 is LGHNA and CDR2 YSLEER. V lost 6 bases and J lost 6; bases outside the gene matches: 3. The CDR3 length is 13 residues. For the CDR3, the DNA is TGCGCCAGCAGTTACAGGGGGGATGAAAAACTGTTTTTT. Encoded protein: CASSYRGDEKLFF.

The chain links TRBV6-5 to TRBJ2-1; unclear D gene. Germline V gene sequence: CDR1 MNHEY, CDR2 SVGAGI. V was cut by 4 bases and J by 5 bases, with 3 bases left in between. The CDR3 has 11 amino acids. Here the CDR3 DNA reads TGTGCCAGCAGTTCTCACAATGAGCAGTTCTTC. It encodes CASSSHNEQFF.

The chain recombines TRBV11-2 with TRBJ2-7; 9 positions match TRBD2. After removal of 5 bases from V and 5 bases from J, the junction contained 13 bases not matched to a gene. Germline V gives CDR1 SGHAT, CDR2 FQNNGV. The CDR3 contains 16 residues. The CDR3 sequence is CASSQGTSPSNHEQYF. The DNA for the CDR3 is TGTGCCAGCAGCCAGGGGACTAGCCCTTCCAATCACGAGCAGTACTTC.